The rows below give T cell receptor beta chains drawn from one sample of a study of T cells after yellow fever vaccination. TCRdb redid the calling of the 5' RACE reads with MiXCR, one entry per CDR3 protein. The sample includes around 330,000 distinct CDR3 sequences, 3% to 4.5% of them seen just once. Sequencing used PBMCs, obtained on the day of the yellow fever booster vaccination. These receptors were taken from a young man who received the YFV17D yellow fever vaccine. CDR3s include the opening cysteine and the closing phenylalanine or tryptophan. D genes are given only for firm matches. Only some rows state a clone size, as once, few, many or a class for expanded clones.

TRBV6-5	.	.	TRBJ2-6	CASSYLGRGSGANVLTF	TGTGCCAGCAGTTACCTAGGAAGGGGCTCTGGGGCCAACGTCCTGACTTTC
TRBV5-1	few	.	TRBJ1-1	CASSWDRTEAFF	TGCGCCAGCAGCTGGGACCGAACTGAAGCTTTCTTT
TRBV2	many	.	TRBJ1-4	CASTLGRTATNEKLFF	TGTGCCAGCACCCTGGGACGTACCGCAACTAATGAAAAACTGTTTTTT
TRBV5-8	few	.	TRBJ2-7	CASSHRDQGYEQYF	TGTGCCAGCAGCCACCGGGATCAGGGGTACGAGCAGTACTTC
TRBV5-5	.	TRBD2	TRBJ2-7	CASSLGLAGFLYEQYF	TGTGCCAGCAGCTTGGGACTAGCGGGGTTTCTCTACGAGCAGTACTTC
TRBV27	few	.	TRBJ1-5	CASSLLSDSNQPQHF	TGTGCCAGCAGTTTATTGTCAGATAGCAATCAGCCCCAGCATTTT
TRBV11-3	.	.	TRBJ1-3	CASSLLRHDTIYF	TGTGCCAGCAGCTTACTTCGGCATGACACCATATATTTT
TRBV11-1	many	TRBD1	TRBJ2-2	CASSLRGQGSTGELFF	TGTGCCAGCAGCTTACGAGGACAGGGTTCCACCGGGGAGCTGTTTTTT
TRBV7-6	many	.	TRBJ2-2	CASSRTPLGGGGRSNTGELFF	TGTGCCAGCAGTCGAACCCCGTTGGGAGGTGGGGGGCGATCGAACACCGGGGAGCTGTTTTTT
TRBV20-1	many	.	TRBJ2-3	CSATTDTQYF	TGCAGTGCCACCACAGATACGCAGTATTTT
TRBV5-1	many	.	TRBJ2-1	CASSFQESYNEQFF	TGCGCCAGCAGCTTCCAGGAATCCTACAATGAGCAGTTCTTC
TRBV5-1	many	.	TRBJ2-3	CASSLGLASTDTQYF	TGCGCCAGCAGCTTGGGTCTAGCGAGCACAGATACGCAGTATTTT
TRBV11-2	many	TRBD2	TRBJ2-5	CASSLGASGGPGTQYF	TGTGCCAGCAGCTTAGGGGCTAGCGGGGGGCCAGGGACCCAGTACTTC
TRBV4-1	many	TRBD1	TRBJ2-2	CASSPTGSALRGELFF	TGCGCCAGCAGTCCGACAGGGTCGGCTTTACGCGGGGAGCTGTTTTTT
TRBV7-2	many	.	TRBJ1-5	CASSSDYNQPQHF	TGTGCCAGCAGCTCGGACTACAATCAGCCCCAGCATTTT
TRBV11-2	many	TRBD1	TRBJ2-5	CASSSIKGTGNQETQYF	TGTGCCAGCAGCTCCATCAAAGGGACAGGAAACCAAGAGACCCAGTACTTC
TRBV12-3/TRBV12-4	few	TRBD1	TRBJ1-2	CASSKTDRAYGYTF	TGTGCCAGCAGTAAAACTGACAGGGCCTATGGCTACACCTTC
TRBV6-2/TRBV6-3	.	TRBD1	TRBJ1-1	CASISRDRVKRAEAFF	TGTGCCAGCATTTCCCGGGACAGGGTAAAGAGAGCTGAAGCTTTCTTT
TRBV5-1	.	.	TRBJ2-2	CASSLGDINTGELFF	TGCGCCAGCAGCTTGGGCGACATAAACACCGGGGAGCTGTTTTTT
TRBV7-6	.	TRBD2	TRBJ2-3	CASSFGTSGGRLDTQYF	TGTGCCAGCAGCTTTGGGACTAGCGGGGGCAGGTTAGATACGCAGTATTTT
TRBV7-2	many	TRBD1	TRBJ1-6	CASSQDRLGSPLHF	TGTGCCAGCAGCCAGGACAGGCTGGGTTCACCCCTCCACTTT
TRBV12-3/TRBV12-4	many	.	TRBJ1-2	CASSLVNGYTF	TGTGCCAGTAGCCTCGTCAATGGCTACACCTTC
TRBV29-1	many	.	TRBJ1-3	CSAVRENTIYF	TGCAGCGCTGTCAGGGAAAACACCATATATTTT
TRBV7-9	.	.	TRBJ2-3	CASSLQAQPTDTQYF	TGTGCCAGCAGTCTACAGGCCCAACCCACAGATACGCAGTATTTT
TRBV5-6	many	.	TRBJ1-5	CASSSWSFWNQPQHF	TGTGCCAGCAGCTCGTGGAGTTTTTGGAATCAGCCCCAGCATTTT
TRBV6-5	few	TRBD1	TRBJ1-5	CASAKGAGQPQHF	TGTGCCAGCGCTAAGGGGGCTGGTCAGCCCCAGCATTTT
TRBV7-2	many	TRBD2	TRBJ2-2	CASSPGGAGGGAGELFF	TGTGCCAGCAGCCCGGGGGGGGCTGGCGGGGGGGCCGGGGAGCTGTTTTTT
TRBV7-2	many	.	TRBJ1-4	CASSLGGNEKLFF	TGTGCCAGCAGCTTAGGGGGGAATGAAAAACTGTTTTTT
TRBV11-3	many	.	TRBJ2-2	CASSPSLANTGELFF	TGTGCCAGCAGCCCCTCGCTAGCCAACACCGGGGAGCTGTTTTTT
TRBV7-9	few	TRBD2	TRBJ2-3	CASSLGASGSTDTQYF	TGTGCCAGCAGCTTAGGCGCTAGCGGGAGCACAGATACGCAGTATTTT
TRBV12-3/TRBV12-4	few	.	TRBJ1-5	CASSRQWGNQPQHF	TGTGCCAGCAGTCGGCAGTGGGGCAATCAGCCCCAGCATTTT
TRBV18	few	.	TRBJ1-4	CASAPIATNEKLFF	TGTGCCAGCGCACCCATTGCAACTAATGAAAAACTGTTTTTT
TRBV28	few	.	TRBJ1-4	CASSPFAANEKLFF	TGTGCCAGCAGTCCATTCGCCGCTAATGAAAAACTGTTTTTT
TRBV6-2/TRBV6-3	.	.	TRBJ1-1	CASTSQAFF	TGTGCCAGCACCTCTCAAGCTTTCTTT
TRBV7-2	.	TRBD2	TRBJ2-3	CASSLTSLAGGRTDTQYF	TGTGCCAGCAGCTTAACTAGCTTAGCGGGGGGGCGGACAGATACGCAGTATTTT
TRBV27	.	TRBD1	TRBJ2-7	CASTGQGTYEQYF	TGTGCCAGCACGGGACAGGGCACATACGAGCAGTACTTC
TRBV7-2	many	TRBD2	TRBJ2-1	CASRDLAGGPQFF	TGTGCCAGCAGGGATCTAGCGGGGGGGCCTCAGTTCTTC
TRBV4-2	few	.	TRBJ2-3	CASSQEGGPTDTQYF	TGTGCCAGCAGCCAAGAAGGGGGACCCACAGATACGCAGTATTTT
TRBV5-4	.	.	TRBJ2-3	CASSLGEDPRNTQYF	TGTGCCAGCAGCTTGGGAGAAGATCCCCGTAATACGCAGTATTTT
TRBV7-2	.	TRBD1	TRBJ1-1	CASSPREGGIPFF	TGTGCCAGCAGCCCGCGAGAAGGGGGCATACCCTTCTTT
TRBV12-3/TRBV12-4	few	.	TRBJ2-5	CASRQGWRRKETQYF	TGTGCCAGCAGGCAGGGATGGCGGAGGAAAGAGACCCAGTACTTC
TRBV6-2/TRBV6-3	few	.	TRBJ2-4	CASSYAGQIEAKNIQYF	TGTGCCAGCAGTTATGCAGGGCAGATTGAAGCCAAAAACATTCAGTACTTC
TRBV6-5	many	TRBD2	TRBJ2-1	CASSYWAGGPYNEQFF	TGTGCCAGCAGTTACTGGGCGGGGGGACCCTACAATGAGCAGTTCTTC